A single T cell receptor beta chain is shown here with its context. This clone showed up just a few times. The antigen this receptor binds is unknown. No base quality values were provided; no much bigger clone lies one nucleotide off. The data derive from a study of lymphopenia after photon versus proton radiotherapy (dated by TCRdb to between 2017 and 2020). About the full investigation: In patients with gastrointestinal tumors who developed high-grade lymphopenia, the study compared the immunological effects of photon radiation therapy with those of proton radiation therapy. The cohort comprised 20 to 25 patients with gastrointestinal tumors who received either photon or proton therapy and then developed lymphopenia. The goal of the study was to characterize the differences between the two radiation modalities in how they affect the immune system. Results and caveats for the whole study, not just this receptor: Once the lymphocyte count had reached its nadir, the repertoires of photon-treated patients showed oligoclonal expansion, particularly of CD8+ Temra cells, and this expansion drove the decline in diversity. Across the cohort, a larger post-nadir drop in TCR diversity was inversely correlated with overall survival time among patients who died. The survival association was examined only in patients who died, and the authors described better survival with proton therapy as a possibility, not as a demonstrated result. Relative stability during treatment was observed in proton-treated patients, whereas loss of naive T cells and TCR diversity and gain of effector/memory populations were observed in photon-treated patients.

Sequences MDHEN (CDR1) and SYDVKM (CDR2) are obtained from the germline V gene. Its CDR3 holds 16 amino acids, cysteine through phenylalanine. The sequence is cut down to CDR3 DNA, 48 bases in frame from base 1. The V end gives up 4 bases and the J end 2 bases, leaving 4 bases in the junction not matched to a gene. Library preparation used the immunoSEQ multiplex PCR assay. Deep sequencing of rearranged TCR beta loci, alongside multiparametric flow cytometry, was used to profile T cell repertoires. TCRdb took this table from immuneACCESS and kept in-frame rearrangements with V and J called. Such tables lack part of the clones; where checked against another copy, unresolved V genes explain under half of the gap, and the rest is unexplained. Counted in this sample were about 26,000 clones; around 85% of them appeared once. The top ten clones comprise 4% to 6.5% of the sample.

This TCR derives from a man aged 25 to 40 with gastric cancer. The receptor chain draws on TRBV28 and TRBJ2-1; TRBD2 fits 11 bases in the junction. Sequencing used peripheral blood, obtained from a patient treated with photon-based radiotherapy. In nucleotide form, the sequence is TGTGCCAGCAGTTCACTAGCGGGAGTTACCTACAATGAGCAGTTCTTC. This gives the protein CASSSLAGVTYNEQFF.